The source of this T cell receptor (beta chain) is a study of cytomegalovirus exposure and HLA in healthy donors. With regard to this clone: The antigen remains undetermined.

The PCR used 60 Vbeta and 13 Jbeta primers. Measured with immunoSEQ multiplex PCR; TCRdb has only the in-frame clones, and not every one. The sample has about 130,000 clones, 80% to 85% seen once. CDR1 and CDR2 from the germline V gene are MNHNS and SASEGT. V lost 5 bases to trimming and J lost 6 bases; unmatched junction nucleotides: 4. CDR3 length: 12 amino acids. Study conclusions and caveats: Analyzed later, most CMV-associated TCR beta chains appeared HLA-restricted. A link between a missense DCLRE1C variant and TCR beta V- and J-gene trimming emerged from a later analysis.

The chain carries TRBV6-1 and TRBJ2-7; 7 bases fit TRBD2. The sequence came from a boy between 5 and 17 years old in good health and CMV-seronegative. Sequenced sample: PBMCs. CDR3 in amino acids: CASSLLAAEQYF. CDR3 nucleotides: TGTGCCAGCAGTCTCCTAGCGGCCGAGCAGTACTTC.